The rows below give T cell receptor beta chains drawn from one sample of a study of blood T cell repertoires in COVID-19. The assay was immunoSEQ multiplex PCR, and TCRdb's table has in-frame clones only and misses some. The top ten clones hold 7.8% of a sample with approximately 310,000 clones, 80% to 90% of them seen once. The sample consisted of peripheral blood. The receptor set was obtained from a woman between 45 and 65 years old who had recovered from COVID-19. Both conserved end residues are trimmed from each CDR3.

ASSPIEQGLADTQY TRBV28
ASSSRTGDQPQH TRBV7-2
ASSQAATGTGPKKLF TRBV4-3
AISRDSSYGYT TRBV10-3
ATSEPGQGYYGYT TRBV24-1
ASSLGGAQH TRBV5-8
ASSEGAVSYNEQF TRBV5-6
ATSRQGANGYT TRBV15
ASGRDRASPLH TRBV27
ASSFPQGLGYT TRBV28
ASSSDLNYGYT TRBV5-4
ASGTSRSYEQY TRBV28
ASSPFLGGRTGELF TRBV18
ASSFPASGRTDTQY TRBV28
ASSYRRESFEQY TRBV5-5
ASSLMAGVAKLF TRBV27
ASSSPGQGLEKLF TRBV7-2
ASSVEGGDTEAF TRBV6-4
ASSLVAGMATGELF TRBV7-2
ASSLIAGGPTDTQY TRBV13
ASSFPTQETQY TRBV19
ASSYSRAGDTQY TRBV6-5
ASSPSGGNQPQH TRBV28
ASSPRQAAEAF TRBV9
ASSLRGETQY TRBV5-1
ASSSAGIQETQY TRBV6-5
ASSPRALNTEAF TRBV3-1/TRBV3-2
ASSVGRDRIYGYT TRBV9
ASSRTSEAF TRBV18
ASSPTVQSQETQY TRBV18
ASSQSLFVTDNTGELF TRBV4-2
ASSRGHGANVLT TRBV4-3
ASRASGRYEQY TRBV3-1/TRBV3-2
ASSSQGSSGNTIY TRBV7-8
ASSPRQAFNYGYT TRBV28
ASSESGGYGYT TRBV10-2
ASSYVAGRTNEQF TRBV6-6
ASSLGHSMTEAF TRBV5-1
ASSLEASGGAGF TRBV5-4
ASSLDSAKGYEQY TRBV5-4
AWSRLAGRTDTQY TRBV30